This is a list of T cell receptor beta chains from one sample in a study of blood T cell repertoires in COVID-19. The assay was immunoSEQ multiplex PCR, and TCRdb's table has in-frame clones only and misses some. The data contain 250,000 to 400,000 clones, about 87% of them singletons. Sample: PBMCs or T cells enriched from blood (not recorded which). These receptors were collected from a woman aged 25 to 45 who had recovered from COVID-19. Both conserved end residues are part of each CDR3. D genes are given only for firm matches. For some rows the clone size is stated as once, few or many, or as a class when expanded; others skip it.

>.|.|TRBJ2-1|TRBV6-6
TGTGCCAGCAGCCGGCCTAGGGGGCCCGGGGGTGAGCAGTTCTTC
CASSRPRGPGGEQFF
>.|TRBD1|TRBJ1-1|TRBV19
TGTGCCAGTAGTATGACGGACAGGGGGCTCTTTGTTGAAGCTTTCTTT
CASSMTDRGLFVEAFF
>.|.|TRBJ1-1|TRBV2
TGTGCCAGAACACCGACAGTGAACACTGAAGCTTTCTTT
CARTPTVNTEAFF
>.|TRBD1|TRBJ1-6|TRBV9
TGTGCCAGCAGCAGTCGACAGGGCTCCTATAATTCACCCCTCCACTTT
CASSSRQGSYNSPLHF
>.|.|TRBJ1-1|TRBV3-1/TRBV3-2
TGTGCCAGCAGCCAAGCGGGTAGGGGTCCCAACCTCAACACTGAAGCTTTCTTT
CASSQAGRGPNLNTEAFF
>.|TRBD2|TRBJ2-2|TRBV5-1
TGCGCCAGCAGCTTGCAGCCTAGCGGGGGCTGGACTACGAACACCGGGGAGCTGTTTTTT
CASSLQPSGGWTTNTGELFF
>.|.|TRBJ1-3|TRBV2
TGTGCCAGCAGATCGATCGGTAGCTCTGGAAACACCATATATTTT
CASRSIGSSGNTIYF
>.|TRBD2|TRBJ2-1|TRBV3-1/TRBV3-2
TGTGCCAGCAGCCCCACATATTCGGGAGGACTGGAAGAGCAGTTCTTC
CASSPTYSGGLEEQFF
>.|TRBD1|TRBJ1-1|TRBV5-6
TGTGCCAGCAGCTTGGGGACAGGTTATGAAGCTTTCTTT
CASSLGTGYEAFF
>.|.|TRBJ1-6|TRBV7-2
TGTGCCAGCAGCTTAGAATGGGACAAGCTCAATTCACCCCTCCACTTT
CASSLEWDKLNSPLHF
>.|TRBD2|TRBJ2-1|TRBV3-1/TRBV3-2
TGTGCCAGCAGCCAAGACCTGGGAGCGGGGGGGTACAATGAGCAGTTCTTC
CASSQDLGAGGYNEQFF
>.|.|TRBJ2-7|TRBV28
TGTGCCAGCAGTGGGTTTGAAGGGCAGGGCCCCTCCTACGAGCAGTACTTC
CASSGFEGQGPSYEQYF
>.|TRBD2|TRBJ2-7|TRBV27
TGTGCCAGCAGTTTAGAGGCGACTAGCGGCTACTACGAGCAGTACTTC
CASSLEATSGYYEQYF
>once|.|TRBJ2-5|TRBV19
TGTGCCAGTAGTGAGGGGATATTTGCAAGAGGACAGCGGGGAGGCAGGCAGGGAGAGACCCAGTACTTC
CASSEGIFARGQRGGRQGETQYF
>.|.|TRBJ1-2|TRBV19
TGTGCCAGTAGAAGGCCGACAGGTCGACCCTATGGCTACACCTTC
CASRRPTGRPYGYTF
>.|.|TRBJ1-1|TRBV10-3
TGTGCCGCGTCGCGTGGGCAGTTGAACACTGAAGCTTTCTTT
CAASRGQLNTEAFF
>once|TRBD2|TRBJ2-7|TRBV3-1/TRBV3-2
TGTGCCAGCAGCCCATATTCGGGACTAGCGGACACCTTTTACGAGCAGTACTTC
CASSPYSGLADTFYEQYF
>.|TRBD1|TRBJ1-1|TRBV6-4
TGTGCCAGCAGGGAGCGGACAGGGACCTCTGAAGCTTTCTTT
CASRERTGTSEAFF
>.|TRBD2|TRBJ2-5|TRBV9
TGTGCCAGCAGCGGACACGGGGGGGCCGGGGAGACCCAGTACTTC
CASSGHGGAGETQYF
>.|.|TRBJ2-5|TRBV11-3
TGTGCCAGCAGCTTACGAGTTCAAGAGACCCAGTACTTC
CASSLRVQETQYF
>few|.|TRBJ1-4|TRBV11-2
TGTGCCAGCAGCGTTTTACGGGGTGAAAAACTGTTTTTT
CASSVLRGEKLFF
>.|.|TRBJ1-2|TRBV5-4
TGTGCCAGCAGCTTGGAGGATGGCAGGGTCTATGGCTACACCTTC
CASSLEDGRVYGYTF
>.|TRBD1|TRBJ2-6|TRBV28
TGTGCCAGCAGTCGGACAGGTTTTACCTCTGGGGCCAACGTCCTGACTTTC
CASSRTGFTSGANVLTF
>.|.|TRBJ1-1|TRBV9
TGTGCCAGCAGCGTAGGGCAGTATTCTGAAGCTTTCTTT
CASSVGQYSEAFF
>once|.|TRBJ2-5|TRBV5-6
TGTGCCAGCAGCTTGAGTGAGGAGACCCAGTACTTC
CASSLSEETQYF